A single sample is the source of the 3 T cell receptor beta chains below, sequenced in a study of CD8 T cells in Susac syndrome. Random hexamers primed reverse transcription of about 0.5 to 1 ug RNA. TCRdb passed the immunoSEQ multiplex PCR reads through MiXCR, listing each CDR3 protein once. The repertoire holds about 130,000 distinct CDR3 sequences, with roughly 96% as singletons. The sequenced material came from CD4+ T cells from PBMCs. The receptor source for this set is a human donor in good health.

The chain joins TRBV14 to TRBJ2-5, with 11 bases fitting TRBD2. Germline CDR1 reads SGHDN; CDR2 reads FVKESK. This CDR3 region has 15 residues. J lost 5 bases, V lost 3 bases, and 5 bases had no gene match. CDR3 amino acids: CASSHGLAGGETQYF. CDR3 sequence (DNA): TGTGCCAGCAGCCACGGACTAGCGGGCGGCGAGACCCAGTACTTC.

This chain connects TRBV3-1 to TRBJ2-7; 8 bases match TRBD2. Germline V gene sequence: CDR1 LGHDT, CDR2 YNNKEL (reference sequence). The CDR3 runs 16 residues. J lost 7 bases, V lost 0 bases, and 11 bases had no gene match. The CDR3, as DNA: TGTGCCAGCAGCCAAGACTGGGCAGCGGGGGCGGGGGAGCAGTACTTC. Translation: CASSQDWAAGAGEQYF.

The genes are TRBV29-1 and TRBJ1-3; TRBD1 aligns across 7 bases. J was trimmed by 4 bases and V by 6 bases; bases with no gene match: 3. The CDR3 has 12 residues. CDR1 and CDR2 from the germline V gene are SQVTM and ANQGSEA. In DNA, the CDR3 is TGCAGCGTAAGGGGGCTCGGAAACACCATATATTTT. Protein product: CSVRGLGNTIYF.